This T cell receptor beta chain is drawn from a study of STAT5B mutations in CD4+ large granular lymphocyte leukemia. General study findings and limits: No patients shared main leukemic clonotypes, though roughly 25% appeared at low frequency elsewhere.

Assay used: immunoSEQ multiplex PCR; TCRdb lists only in-frame clones, some missing. Of 5,500 to 6,000 clones listed, over 70% are singletons. As for this clone: The antigen is not known.

Per the germline V gene, CDR1 is GTSNPN and CDR2 is SVGIG (reference sequence). This CDR3 spans 13 amino acids. Trimming at V came to 0 bases and at J to 11 bases, leaving 6 bases not matched to a gene. This chain connects TRBV30 to TRBJ2-5, with 10 nucleotides matching TRBD2. The clonotype was recovered from a man older than 75 with CD4+ T-cell large granular lymphocyte leukemia. Sequencing was carried out using PBMCs. CDR3 sequence reads: CAWSVLSGGEQYF. The CDR3 nucleotides are TGTGCCTGGAGTGTACTAAGCGGGGGGGAGCAGTACTTC.